Listed below are T cell receptor beta chains from one sample, sequenced in a study of shared clonotypes between healthy human individuals. Profiling relied on immunoSEQ multiplex PCR, and the TCRdb table lists in-frame clones only, not all of them. The sample holds about 2.2 million clones, 85% to 95% seen once. Sequences were obtained from naive CD8+ T cells from PBMCs. These receptor sequences come from a man aged 18 to 30 in good health. Some clones in this sample may be carry-over from other donors' samples. The CDR3 runs from the conserved cysteine through the conserved F or W. Each record gives: D gene, V gene, J gene, clone size, CDR3 protein, CDR3 DNA. D genes are given only for firm matches. Clone size is shown for a subset of rows, as once, few, many or a class of expanded clone.

>TRBD2|TRBV11-2|TRBJ2-1|.
CASSLKFGGLAGGLNEQFF
TGTGCCAGCAGCCTAAAATTTGGAGGACTAGCGGGAGGGTTGAATGAGCAGTTCTTC
>.|TRBV10-3|TRBJ1-3|.
CAISAGGSSGNTIYF
TGTGCCATCAGTGCCGGGGGGAGCTCTGGAAACACCATATATTTT
>.|TRBV4-1|TRBJ2-1|.
CASSQGVTGTLNEQFF
TGCGCCAGCAGCCAAGGGGTAACAGGAACCTTGAATGAGCAGTTCTTC
>.|TRBV19|TRBJ1-1|few
CASSPFRGNTEAFF
TGTGCCAGTAGTCCCTTTAGGGGGAACACTGAAGCTTTCTTT
>.|TRBV7-9|TRBJ2-5|.
CASSRAIQETQYF
TGTGCCAGCAGCCGGGCCATCCAAGAGACCCAGTACTTC
>TRBD2|TRBV27|TRBJ2-3|once
CASSFSAGGITDTQYF
TGTGCCAGCAGTTTTTCAGCGGGAGGCATCACAGATACGCAGTATTTT
>.|TRBV4-1|TRBJ2-7|.
CASSPRGGQGASYEQYF
TGCGCCAGCAGCCCCCGGGGAGGGCAGGGGGCGAGTTACGAGCAGTACTTC
>TRBD1|TRBV27|TRBJ1-1|.
CASSPTPGQGDEAFF
TGTGCCAGCAGCCCCACTCCGGGACAGGGGGATGAAGCTTTCTTT
>.|TRBV2|TRBJ2-2|.
CASSDTENTGELFF
TGTGCCAGCAGTGATACGGAGAACACCGGGGAGCTGTTTTTT
>.|TRBV27|TRBJ2-7|.
CASSLKLQGSYEQYF
TGTGCCAGCAGTTTAAAATTGCAGGGGTCCTACGAGCAGTACTTC
>TRBD1|TRBV9|TRBJ2-1|.
CASTPAGGTNWGEQFF
TGTGCCAGCACCCCCGCAGGGGGCACGAACTGGGGTGAGCAGTTCTTC
>.|TRBV9|TRBJ2-1|.
CASSVDGAPNEQFF
TGTGCCAGCAGCGTAGATGGGGCCCCCAATGAGCAGTTCTTC
>.|TRBV11-2|TRBJ2-3|.
CASSLGGVGRKDTDTQYF
TGTGCCAGCAGCTTAGGAGGAGTCGGACGGAAAGACACAGATACGCAGTATTTT
>.|TRBV7-2|TRBJ2-7|.
CASSPWTISYEQYF
TGTGCCAGCAGCCCCTGGACTATATCCTACGAGCAGTACTTC
>.|TRBV5-1|TRBJ1-1|.
CASSLEAEGTEAFF
TGCGCCAGCAGCTTGGAGGCAGAAGGCACTGAAGCTTTCTTT
>.|TRBV2|TRBJ1-2|.
CASRDRATYGYTF
TGTGCCAGCAGGGACAGAGCAACCTATGGCTACACCTTC
>.|TRBV7-9|TRBJ2-3|.
CASSQLLTDTQYF
TGTGCCAGCAGTCAACTTTTGACAGATACGCAGTATTTT